This T cell receptor (beta chain) was identified in a study of cytomegalovirus exposure and HLA in healthy donors. Concerning this clone itself: Its cognate antigen is unknown.

The PCR ran on 60 Vbeta and 13 Jbeta primers. Sequencing used immunoSEQ multiplex PCR; TCRdb keeps in-frame clones, though not all of them. The sample lists around 130,000 clones; about 80% were seen once. Germline lookup yields CDR1 PRHDT and CDR2 FYEKMQ (reference sequence). This CDR3 has 15 amino acids. V gave up 5 bases and J gave up 5 bases; unmatched junction bases: 8. Study-wide results and limits: Reportedly, TCR beta sequences accurately predicted HLA-A and HLA-B alleles in most subjects.

This chain links TRBV13 with TRBJ1-4, with 7 bases aligning to TRBD1. This sequence was found in a man aged 25 to 40 in good health and CMV-seronegative. Sequencing was carried out using PBMCs. DNA for the CDR3: TGTGCCAGCAGCGGACGGGACAGCTCGAATGAAAAACTGTTTTTT. As protein: CASSGRDSSNEKLFF.